This T cell receptor beta chain was documented in a study of neurological immune-mediated disorders (dated by TCRdb to between 2018 and 2021). With regard to the full study: Among the approximately 35 multiple sclerosis patients, relapsing-remitting MS accounted for some 30 and secondary progressive MS accounted for 3. Peripheral blood TCR-beta repertoires from HTLV-I-associated myelopathy (HAM/TSP) patients, multiple sclerosis patients and healthy controls were compared by UMI-based sequencing. The cohort was made up of 65 to 75 subjects, consisting of around 15 HAM/TSP patients, about 35 multiple sclerosis patients and roughly 20 healthy controls. The roughly 100 TCR-beta libraries included longitudinal samples, technical triplicates and paired sorted CD4+ and CD8+ T-cell subsets alongside PBMC samples. What the research found in general, with its limitations: The MS cluster was not associated with any clinical or MRI features, and the authors stated that larger cohorts are needed. No identical CDR3 amino acid sequences were shared among expanded clones across subjects, suggesting private TCR-beta repertoires in all groups. TCR clonal expansion was highest in HAM/TSP patients and lowest in MS patients, with MS patients falling below even healthy controls. In a phylogenetic analysis, the repertoires of 18 out of 34 MS patients fell into a single cluster of related CDR3 sequences, pointing to a possible signature at the repertoire level.

The sample holds many counts of this clonotype. It has no known antigen specificity. Base qualities are not recorded, but no much larger clone differs from it by a single base. cDNA synthesis used template-switch 5'RACE with a primer carrying a 10-nucleotide random unique molecular identifier tagging each TCR transcript. Each sequencing run produced over 180 million TCR-beta sequences covering 15-18 subjects. Total RNA was extracted with the RNeasy kit. Using the KAPA Real-time Library Amplification kit, TCR-beta VDJ regions were amplified with primers for the TCR constant region and the 5'RACE anchor. Sample indexes and Illumina adaptors were added in a first PCR, and a second PCR then increased library yield. After Ampure bead purification, the TCR product of roughly 650 bp was size-selected on a 2% E-gel SizeSelection system. Before pooling, library quality was assessed on a Bioanalyzer, concentration was determined with Qubit, and library quantification was performed with the Kapa Library Quantification kit. An Illumina HiSeq 2500 sequenced the libraries paired-end 2 x 150 bp. To increase sequence diversity, about 23-32% phiX was spiked into each library pool. Per the source publication's procedure: Quality-filtered reads were processed with the UMI-based MiGEC pipeline, which removed over 75% of raw TCR sequences during error correction. VDJ genes were aligned to IMGT germline references, and clonotypes were defined by unique CDR3 amino acid sequence plus V-J genes. Clonal expansion, Shannon diversity and CDR3 relatedness (CalcPairwiseDistances, ClusterSamples) were evaluated with VDJtools, and phylogenetic trees were built with CLCbio workbench. A clone was classed as expanded if it had 8 or more unique UMIs, a cutoff based on coefficient-of-variation modelling across technical triplicates. TCRdb reanalyzed the raw reads on its own, using fastp at Q25 for trimming and MiXCR for clone calling, and kept in-frame beta chains. Rows with one shared CDR3 protein collapse into an entry with the most common genes and DNA. The V and J calls were determined by TCRdb, not by the authors. For this sample the table gives about 120,000 distinct CDR3 sequences, of which about 3.2% were detected only once. About 1.2% of the sample is taken by the ten largest.

The germline V gene sets CDR1 to SGHTA and CDR2 to FQGNSA. The CDR3 contains 15 residues, cysteine and phenylalanine counted. Of all the DNA, just the CDR3 is kept, 45 bases in frame from base 1. Trimming costs V 4 bases and J 9 bases, and their ends lie 19 bases apart. For the unsorted PBMC libraries, 2 million PBMCs were stored in RNAlater at -80 degrees C until RNA extraction and were used to generate the libraries. Multiple sclerosis patients were enrolled in a US clinical protocol under which disease progression was evaluated by magnetic resonance imaging. PBMCs were separated from peripheral blood using Ficoll-Hypaque density gradient centrifugation and then cryopreserved in liquid nitrogen.

Sequencing used PBMCs. The receptor was isolated from a woman in her thirties with multiple sclerosis. The chain is made from TRBV7-2 and TRBJ1-5; TRBD1 could be the D gene, as 6 bases match. The DNA sequence follows: TGTGCCAGCAGCTCACAATCGGACAGTTCTCGGCCCCAGCATTTT. This yields the protein CASSSQSDSSRPQHF.